Described below is a single T cell receptor (beta chain) sequence and its context. Its antigen remains unknown. This specimen belongs to a study of cytomegalovirus exposure and HLA in healthy donors. Germline assignment: CDR1 SGHTA and CDR2 FQGNSA. Trimming cost V 5 bases and J 4 bases; bases outside gene matches: 6. The CDR3 totals 14 residues. The PCR employed 60 Vbeta primers together with 13 Jbeta primers. The protocol was immunoSEQ multiplex PCR, while the TCRdb copy is restricted to in-frame clones and leaves out a portion. The sample yields approximately 160,000 clones, just under 80% seen once. General study findings and limits: When a later analysis compared HLA-associated TCR beta chains with equally common others, the HLA-associated chains turned out to be more clonally expanded and to have lower generation probabilities. In an earlier analysis, in 620 or so donors, most V segments appeared productive either ~90% or ~30% of the time.

The sequence came from a woman aged 50 to 65 in good health and CMV-seropositive. Sequencing was carried out using PBMCs. This chain links TRBV7-2 with TRBJ2-7, with 9 bases lining up with TRBD2. The CDR3 coding sequence is TGTGCCAGCAGCCATAGACTAGCGGAGTACGAGCAGTACTTC. Translating gives CASSHRLAEYEQYF.